The rows below give T cell receptor beta chains drawn from one sample of a study of early T cells in non-severe SARS-CoV-2 infection. From the 5' RACE reads, TCRdb called clonotypes with MiXCR, one entry per CDR3 protein. Among over 30,000 distinct CDR3 sequences listed, 5% to 6% were seen once. The specimen sequenced was whole blood. The source of these receptors is an adult who was a healthcare worker with PCR-confirmed SARS-CoV-2 infection or an uninfected control (not recorded which). The conserved cysteine and the conserved F or W are not part of the CDR3 here. D genes are given only for firm matches.

TRBV2	TRBJ2-5	TRBD2	ASSDFSGGETQY
TRBV18	TRBJ2-7	TRBD1	ASSPFRDRVNEQY
TRBV12-3/TRBV12-4	TRBJ2-5	TRBD2	ASSLLAGGKETQY
TRBV29-1	TRBJ2-1	-	SVDPGKGYNEQF
TRBV7-6	TRBJ1-1	-	ASSAATGKNTEAF
TRBV28	TRBJ2-7	TRBD2	ASTSGGYEQY
TRBV7-3	TRBJ2-3	TRBD2	ASSLGYASGEATDTQY
TRBV29-1	TRBJ2-5	TRBD1	STSDRVETQY
TRBV5-1	TRBJ1-6	-	ASSAGTGNNSPLH
TRBV28	TRBJ2-7	-	ASSLFLGTAGYEQY
TRBV5-5	TRBJ1-1	TRBD1	ASSLQGARTEAF
TRBV10-1	TRBJ1-1	-	ASSGTFGGGTEAF
TRBV19	TRBJ2-7	-	ASSIRDNHYEQY
TRBV20-1	TRBJ2-7	-	SAYSASYEQY
TRBV3-1	TRBJ1-1	-	ASSQRFRGGETEAF
TRBV18	TRBJ2-4	-	ASSPRQENIQY
TRBV5-1	TRBJ1-6	-	ASSSGLINSPLH
TRBV7-9	TRBJ2-2	-	ASSLTGYTGELF
TRBV6-6	TRBJ2-3	-	ASSYFFNQGMPDTQY
TRBV9	TRBJ2-2	-	ASSVVSNTGELF
TRBV9	TRBJ1-3	TRBD1	ASSLDRGPTGNTIY
TRBV2	TRBJ2-2	-	ATRGRSYTGELF
TRBV5-4	TRBJ1-4	-	ASSSMGANEKLF
TRBV5-8	TRBJ2-7	-	ASSQEQY
TRBV5-6	TRBJ2-1	TRBD2	ASSLLAGRTYNEQF
TRBV6-6	TRBJ1-1	-	ASSYFSGLNTEAF
TRBV7-2	TRBJ2-5	TRBD2	ASSLELAGGPYQETQY
TRBV7-4	TRBJ1-5	TRBD1	ASSLTGTGRYNQPQH
TRBV3-1	TRBJ2-5	-	ASSQDARGETQY
TRBV4-1	TRBJ2-1	-	ASSQVRGTYNEQF
TRBV20-1	TRBJ2-1	-	SPQRPESSYNEQF
TRBV27	TRBJ2-7	-	ASSVTASYEQY
TRBV28	TRBJ2-3	TRBD2	ASRPKLAGGADTQY
TRBV18	TRBJ1-2	TRBD1	ASSLRGGQVYGYT
TRBV20-1	TRBJ2-1	TRBD1	SASPGTAPRGEQF
TRBV7-8	TRBJ2-7	-	ASSPKRPGTGLDEQY
TRBV6-5	TRBJ1-5	-	ASSYSTTHQPQH